Listed below are T cell receptor beta chains from one sample, sequenced in a study of T cells in Graves' hyperthyroidism and ophthalmopathy. TCRdb re-called the multiplex PCR reads with MiXCR, one entry per CDR3 protein. The table shows 300,000 to 450,000 distinct CDR3 sequences, with 17% occurring only once. The sample consisted of blood. The receptors shown here come from a woman aged 30 to 39 with Graves' hyperthyroidism that later progressed to Graves' ophthalmopathy. Both conserved end residues are part of each CDR3. The D gene is left open where the match is weak.

>TRBV6-5|TRBJ2-5|13|-
CASSYSGWETQYF
>TRBV9|TRBJ2-1|15|-
CASSVGSTLYNEQFF
>TRBV7-2|TRBJ2-7|15|TRBD2
CASSLESGGDYEQYF
>TRBV4-1|TRBJ2-3|18|TRBD2
CASSQVKRSGSNTDTQYF
>TRBV2|TRBJ2-1|15|TRBD2
CASIRLAGGYNEQFF
>TRBV19|TRBJ2-1|13|-
CASSISLNNEQFF
>TRBV3-1|TRBJ1-1|13|-
CASSHGGNTEAFF
>TRBV10-2|TRBJ2-2|15|-
CASRGTNTNTGELFF
>TRBV6-5|TRBJ1-1|14|-
CASSYSIVGREAFF
>TRBV5-1|TRBJ2-1|15|-
CASSTRDPSVNEQFF
>TRBV28|TRBJ1-6|14|TRBD1
CASTLTGVASPLHF
>TRBV7-9|TRBJ2-3|16|-
CASSLGAGLHSDTQYF